A selection of T cell receptor beta chains follows, all from one sample in a study of blood T cell repertoires in COVID-19. Method: immunoSEQ multiplex PCR; TCRdb's copy keeps in-frame clones and lacks some. The repertoire holds 250,000 or so clones, with 75% to 85% as singletons. Sequencing was done on a sample of peripheral blood. Receptor source: a human donor in a cohort sampled during active COVID-19. CDR3s include the opening cysteine and the closing phenylalanine or tryptophan. Fields, in order: J gene, clone size, V gene, D gene, CDR3 protein, CDR3 DNA. A D gene is named only where the DNA matches it firmly. Clone size appears in some rows only: once, few, many, or a class for an expanded clone.

J: TRBJ2-7; size: NA; V: TRBV7-3; D: NA; CDR3: CASSQTQGYEQYF; DNA: TGTGCCAGCAGCCAAACACAGGGCTACGAGCAGTACTTC
J: TRBJ1-5; size: NA; V: TRBV5-1; D: TRBD1; CDR3: CASSPGTGGNQPQHF; DNA: TGCGCCAGCAGCCCCGGGACAGGAGGCAATCAGCCCCAGCATTTT
J: TRBJ1-5; size: NA; V: TRBV6-5; D: NA; CDR3: CASSYSSGGGQPQHF; DNA: TGTGCCAGCAGTTACTCGAGCGGGGGCGGCCAGCCCCAGCATTTT
J: TRBJ2-7; size: NA; V: TRBV29-1; D: NA; CDR3: CSVVGFTGRSLSYEQYF; DNA: TGCAGCGTTGTCGGATTCACTGGCAGGTCTCTCTCCTACGAGCAGTACTTC
J: TRBJ1-6; size: NA; V: TRBV10-3; D: NA; CDR3: CAISARGVRDSPLHF; DNA: TGTGCCATCAGTGCTCGGGGGGTACGGGATTCACCCCTCCACTTT
J: TRBJ2-3; size: NA; V: TRBV19; D: NA; CDR3: CASKAGTTDTQYF; DNA: TGTGCCAGTAAGGCGGGGACCACAGATACGCAGTATTTT
J: TRBJ2-1; size: NA; V: TRBV11-3; D: TRBD2; CDR3: CASSSTRISGGSNEQFF; DNA: TGTGCCAGCAGCTCGACAAGGATTAGCGGGGGGAGTAATGAGCAGTTCTTC
J: TRBJ2-2; size: NA; V: TRBV13; D: NA; CDR3: CASSTWDSPTNTGELFF; DNA: TGTGCCAGCAGCACCTGGGACTCGCCAACGAACACCGGGGAGCTGTTTTTT
J: TRBJ2-7; size: once; V: TRBV7-9; D: NA; CDR3: CASSLAQARANEQYF; DNA: TGTGCCAGCAGCTTAGCGCAAGCCAGGGCCAACGAGCAGTACTTC
J: TRBJ2-5; size: NA; V: TRBV30; D: NA; CDR3: CALELGGVGETQYF; DNA: TGTGCCCTAGAACTGGGCGGGGTGGGAGAGACCCAGTACTTC
J: TRBJ2-1; size: NA; V: TRBV5-1; D: NA; CDR3: CASSLDSSAVREQFF; DNA: TGCGCCAGCAGCTTGGATTCTAGCGCGGTTCGAGAGCAGTTCTTC
J: TRBJ2-1; size: NA; V: TRBV6-6; D: TRBD2; CDR3: CASSGRGLAGGNEQFF; DNA: TGTGCCAGCAGTGGGCGGGGACTAGCGGGAGGGAATGAGCAGTTCTTC
J: TRBJ2-1; size: NA; V: TRBV5-1; D: NA; CDR3: CASNPLGPLNEQFF; DNA: TGCGCCAGCAACCCCCTTGGGCCTTTGAATGAGCAGTTCTTC
J: TRBJ2-5; size: NA; V: TRBV7-9; D: NA; CDR3: CASSGQTGQETQYF; DNA: TGTGCCAGCAGCGGGCAGACAGGCCAAGAGACCCAGTACTTC
J: TRBJ2-1; size: NA; V: TRBV24-1; D: NA; CDR3: CATSDWFRGNEQFF; DNA: TGTGCCACCAGTGATTGGTTCCGGGGAAATGAGCAGTTCTTC
J: TRBJ2-1; size: NA; V: TRBV6-5; D: NA; CDR3: CASSYGGNEQFF; DNA: TGTGCCAGCAGTTACGGGGGGAATGAGCAGTTCTTC
J: TRBJ2-5; size: NA; V: TRBV7-2; D: TRBD2; CDR3: CASSGGPSGSKETQYF; DNA: TGTGCCAGCAGCGGCGGGCCTAGCGGGAGTAAAGAGACCCAGTACTTC
J: TRBJ2-3; size: NA; V: TRBV27; D: TRBD1; CDR3: CASSTGGTDTQYF; DNA: TGTGCCAGCAGTACAGGGGGCACAGATACGCAGTATTTT
J: TRBJ1-5; size: NA; V: TRBV18; D: TRBD1; CDR3: CASSPGTGTNQPQHF; DNA: TGTGCCAGCTCACCAGGGACAGGGACGAATCAGCCCCAGCATTTT
J: TRBJ2-2; size: NA; V: TRBV21-1; D: NA; CDR3: CASSKPGQSPTGELFF; DNA: TGTGCCAGCAGCAAACCGGGACAGAGCCCCACCGGGGAGCTGTTTTTT
J: TRBJ1-1; size: NA; V: TRBV19; D: NA; CDR3: CASSTTTGNTEAFF; DNA: TGTGCCAGTAGTACGACGACAGGGAACACTGAAGCTTTCTTT
J: TRBJ1-4; size: NA; V: TRBV18; D: TRBD1; CDR3: CASSPGQGNEKLFF; DNA: TGTGCCAGCTCACCGGGACAGGGTAATGAAAAACTGTTTTTT
J: TRBJ2-5; size: NA; V: TRBV28; D: TRBD2; CDR3: CASSWFGLAGGETQYF; DNA: TGTGCCAGCAGTTGGTTCGGACTAGCGGGGGGAGAGACCCAGTACTTC
J: TRBJ2-3; size: NA; V: TRBV15; D: NA; CDR3: CATSRGGREDTQYF; DNA: TGTGCCACCAGCAGAGGAGGCAGGGAAGATACGCAGTATTTT
J: TRBJ2-1; size: NA; V: TRBV27; D: NA; CDR3: CASSLSAGSYNEQFF; DNA: TGTGCCAGCAGTTTATCGGCAGGCTCCTACAATGAGCAGTTCTTC
J: TRBJ1-2; size: NA; V: TRBV6-4; D: NA; CDR3: CASSDRGNYGYTF; DNA: TGTGCCAGCAGTGATAGGGGGAACTATGGCTACACCTTC
J: TRBJ1-1; size: few; V: TRBV27; D: TRBD1; CDR3: CASRGQGNTEAFF; DNA: TGTGCCAGCAGGGGACAGGGGAACACTGAAGCTTTCTTT
J: TRBJ1-4; size: NA; V: TRBV27; D: NA; CDR3: CASTHTGGTEKLFF; DNA: TGTGCCAGCACCCACACAGGAGGGACTGAAAAACTGTTTTTT
J: TRBJ2-3; size: NA; V: TRBV5-1; D: NA; CDR3: CASSLDTRTDTQYF; DNA: TGCGCCAGCAGCTTGGATACTAGGACAGATACGCAGTATTTT
J: TRBJ1-2; size: many; V: TRBV5-1; D: NA; CDR3: CASTPGVGRGGGYTF; DNA: TGCGCCAGCACCCCGGGGGTCGGCCGTGGGGGTGGCTACACCTTC
J: TRBJ2-4; size: NA; V: TRBV28; D: NA; CDR3: CASSLFQGTVKNIQYF; DNA: TGTGCCAGCAGTTTATTTCAGGGGACGGTCAAAAACATTCAGTACTTC
J: TRBJ1-2; size: NA; V: TRBV19; D: NA; CDR3: CASSAGVYGYTF; DNA: TGTGCCAGTAGTGCCGGTGTTTATGGCTACACCTTC
J: TRBJ1-1; size: few; V: TRBV11-2; D: TRBD1; CDR3: CASSFTGDTEAFF; DNA: TGTGCCAGCAGCTTTACAGGGGATACTGAAGCTTTCTTT
J: TRBJ2-5; size: NA; V: TRBV7-2; D: TRBD1; CDR3: CASSLFGQGVIQETQYF; DNA: TGTGCCAGCAGCCTATTTGGGCAGGGGGTAATACAAGAGACCCAGTACTTC
J: TRBJ2-1; size: NA; V: TRBV19; D: NA; CDR3: CASSIGLAPRGEQFF; DNA: TGTGCCAGTAGTATCGGTCTAGCCCCCCGGGGTGAGCAGTTCTTC
J: TRBJ1-1; size: NA; V: TRBV25-1; D: NA; CDR3: CASSEVGGAFF; DNA: TGTGCCAGCAGTGAAGTTGGAGGGGCTTTCTTT
J: TRBJ1-6; size: few; V: TRBV6-5; D: NA; CDR3: CASSRNREAPLHF; DNA: TGTGCCAGCAGTCGTAACAGGGAAGCGCCCCTCCACTTT
J: TRBJ2-3; size: once; V: TRBV9; D: TRBD2; CDR3: CASSPETSGTDTQYF; DNA: TGTGCCAGCAGCCCCGAGACTAGCGGCACAGATACGCAGTATTTT
J: TRBJ2-7; size: NA; V: TRBV10-3; D: NA; CDR3: CAITWDTKGEQYF; DNA: TGTGCCATCACTTGGGACACAAAGGGCGAGCAGTACTTC
J: TRBJ2-1; size: NA; V: TRBV21-1; D: NA; CDR3: CASSKESGTSGICNEQFF; DNA: TGTGCCAGCAGCAAAGAATCGGGGACTAGCGGGATATGCAATGAGCAGTTCTTC
J: TRBJ1-1; size: NA; V: TRBV7-2; D: NA; CDR3: CASSSQRNRVMNTEAFF; DNA: TGTGCCAGCAGCTCCCAAAGAAACAGAGTCATGAACACTGAAGCTTTCTTT
J: TRBJ2-1; size: NA; V: TRBV6-1; D: TRBD2; CDR3: CASSGGLAGALRFYNEQFF; DNA: TGTGCCAGCAGTGGGGGACTAGCGGGGGCCCTCCGTTTTTACAATGAGCAGTTCTTC
J: TRBJ2-1; size: NA; V: TRBV5-1; D: NA; CDR3: CASSPRVEGEQFF; DNA: TGCGCCAGCAGCCCCCGGGTAGAGGGTGAGCAGTTCTTC
J: TRBJ2-3; size: NA; V: TRBV28; D: NA; CDR3: CASSPTSIYTDTQYF; DNA: TGTGCCAGCAGCCCTACTAGTATATACACAGATACGCAGTATTTT
J: TRBJ1-2; size: NA; V: TRBV30; D: NA; CDR3: CALFPRGSANYGYTF; DNA: TGTGCCCTCTTCCCCCGGGGATCCGCTAACTATGGCTACACCTTC
J: TRBJ2-2; size: once; V: TRBV6-4; D: NA; CDR3: CASSAGDTGELFF; DNA: TGTGCCAGCAGTGCGGGAGACACCGGGGAGCTGTTTTTT
J: TRBJ2-7; size: NA; V: TRBV3-1/TRBV3-2; D: NA; CDR3: CASSQGLPYEQYF; DNA: TGTGCCAGCAGCCAGGGACTCCCCTACGAGCAGTACTTC
J: TRBJ2-7; size: NA; V: TRBV12-5; D: NA; CDR3: CASGLVTGPSFYEQYF; DNA: TGTGCTAGTGGTTTGGTAACAGGGCCATCCTTCTACGAGCAGTACTTC
J: TRBJ1-3; size: NA; V: TRBV7-2; D: TRBD1; CDR3: CASSTRTGGSGNTIYF; DNA: TGTGCCAGCAGCACGAGGACAGGGGGCTCTGGAAACACCATATATTTT
J: TRBJ1-3; size: NA; V: TRBV18; D: NA; CDR3: CASSPLIPGEAGNTIYF; DNA: TGTGCCAGCTCACCCTTGATCCCCGGAGAAGCTGGAAACACCATATATTTT
J: TRBJ2-7; size: once; V: TRBV6-4; D: TRBD1; CDR3: CASSVTGGFEQYF; DNA: TGTGCCAGCAGTGTAACAGGGGGCTTCGAGCAGTACTTC
J: TRBJ2-1; size: few; V: TRBV4-1; D: TRBD2; CDR3: CASSQVTLLGLAGDEQFF; DNA: TGCGCCAGCAGCCAAGTTACTTTATTGGGACTAGCGGGAGATGAGCAGTTCTTC
J: TRBJ2-6; size: NA; V: TRBV15; D: NA; CDR3: CATSSSGANVLTF; DNA: TGTGCCACCAGCTCTAGTGGGGCCAACGTCCTGACTTTC
J: TRBJ2-5; size: NA; V: TRBV5-1; D: TRBD2; CDR3: CASSLLSGTSETQYF; DNA: TGCGCCAGCAGCCTCCTATCCGGGACTAGTGAGACCCAGTACTTC
J: TRBJ1-2; size: NA; V: TRBV7-9; D: NA; CDR3: CASSLLQEMDGYTF; DNA: TGTGCCAGCAGCTTACTACAGGAGATGGATGGCTACACCTTC
J: TRBJ2-1; size: NA; V: TRBV5-1; D: TRBD1; CDR3: CASSLSSGTGGYNEQFF; DNA: TGCGCCAGCAGCTTGTCATCCGGGACAGGGGGGTACAATGAGCAGTTCTTC
J: TRBJ1-3; size: NA; V: TRBV20-1; D: NA; CDR3: CSASTNGNTIYF; DNA: TGCAGTGCTAGTACTAATGGAAACACCATATATTTT
J: TRBJ1-2; size: NA; V: TRBV3-1/TRBV3-2; D: NA; CDR3: CASSQDPQGYGYTF; DNA: TGTGCCAGCAGCCAAGATCCTCAGGGATATGGCTACACCTTC